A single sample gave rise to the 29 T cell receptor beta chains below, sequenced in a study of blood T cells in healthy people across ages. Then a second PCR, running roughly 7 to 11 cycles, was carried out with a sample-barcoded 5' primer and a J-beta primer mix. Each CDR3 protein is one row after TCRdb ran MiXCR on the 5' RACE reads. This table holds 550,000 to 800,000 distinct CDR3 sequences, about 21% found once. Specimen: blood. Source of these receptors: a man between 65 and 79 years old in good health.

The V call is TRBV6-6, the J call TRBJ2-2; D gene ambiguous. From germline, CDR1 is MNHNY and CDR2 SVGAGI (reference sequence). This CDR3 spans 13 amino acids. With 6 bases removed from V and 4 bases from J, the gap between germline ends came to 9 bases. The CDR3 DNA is TGTGCCAGCAGGCCTGAGGCCACCGGGGAGCTGTTTTTT. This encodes CASRPEATGELFF.

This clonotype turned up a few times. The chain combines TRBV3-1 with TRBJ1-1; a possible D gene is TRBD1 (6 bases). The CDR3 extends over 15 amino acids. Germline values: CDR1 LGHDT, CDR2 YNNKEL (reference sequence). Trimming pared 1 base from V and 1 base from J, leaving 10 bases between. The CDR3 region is CASSQGGGTNTEAFF. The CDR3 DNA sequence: TGTGCCAGCAGCCAAGGGGGGGGCACGAACACTGAAGCTTTCTTT.

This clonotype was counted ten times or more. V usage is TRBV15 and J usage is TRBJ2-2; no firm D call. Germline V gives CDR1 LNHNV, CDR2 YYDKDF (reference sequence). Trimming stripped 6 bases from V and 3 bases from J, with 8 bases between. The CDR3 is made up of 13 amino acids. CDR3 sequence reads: CATRADYTGELFF. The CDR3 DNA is TGTGCCACCAGGGCTGATTACACCGGGGAGCTGTTTTTT.

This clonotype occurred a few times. The CDR3 DNA is TGCAGCGTTGTAAAAGGGGGGATCAACACCGGGGAGCTGTTTTTT. Protein sequence: CSVVKGGINTGELFF. The V gene is TRBV29-1, the J gene TRBJ2-2; D tentatively reads TRBD1 or TRBD2 (6 bases each). Germline V gene lookup returns CDR1 SQVTM and CDR2 ANQGSEA. V gave up 4 bases and J gave up 2 bases, with 14 bases separating them. This CDR3 comprises 15 residues.

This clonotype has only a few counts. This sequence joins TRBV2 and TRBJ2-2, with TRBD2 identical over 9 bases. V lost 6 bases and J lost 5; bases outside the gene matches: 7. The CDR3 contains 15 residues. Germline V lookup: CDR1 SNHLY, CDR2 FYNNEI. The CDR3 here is CASRGSGRETGELFF. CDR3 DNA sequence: TGTGCCAGCAGAGGTAGCGGGAGAGAAACCGGGGAGCTGTTTTTT.

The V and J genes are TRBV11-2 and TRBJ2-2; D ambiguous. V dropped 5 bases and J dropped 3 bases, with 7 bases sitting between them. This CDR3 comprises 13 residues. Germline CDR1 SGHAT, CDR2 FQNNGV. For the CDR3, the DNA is TGTGCCAGCAGCCCCTCCTACACCGGGGAGCTGTTTTTT. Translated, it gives CASSPSYTGELFF.

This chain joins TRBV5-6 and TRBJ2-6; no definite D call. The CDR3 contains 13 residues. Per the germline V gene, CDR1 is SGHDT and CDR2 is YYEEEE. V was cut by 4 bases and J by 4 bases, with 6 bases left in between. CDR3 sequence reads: CASSPLGANVLTF. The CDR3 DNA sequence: TGTGCCAGCAGCCCCTTAGGGGCCAACGTCCTGACTTTC.

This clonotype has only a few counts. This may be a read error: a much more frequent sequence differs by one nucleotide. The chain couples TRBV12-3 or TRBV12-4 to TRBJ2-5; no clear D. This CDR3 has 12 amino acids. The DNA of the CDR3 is TGTGCCAGCAGCTGGACGGTAGAGATCCAGTACTTC. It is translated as CASSWTVEIQYF.

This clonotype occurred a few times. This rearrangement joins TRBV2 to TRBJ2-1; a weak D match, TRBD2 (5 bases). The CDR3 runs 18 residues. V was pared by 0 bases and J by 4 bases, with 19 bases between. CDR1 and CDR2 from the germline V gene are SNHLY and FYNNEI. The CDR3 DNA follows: TGTGCCAGCAGTGAAGCGTCAGGTTTGGGAGTTGGGTACAATGAGCAGTTCTTC. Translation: CASSEASGLGVGYNEQFF.

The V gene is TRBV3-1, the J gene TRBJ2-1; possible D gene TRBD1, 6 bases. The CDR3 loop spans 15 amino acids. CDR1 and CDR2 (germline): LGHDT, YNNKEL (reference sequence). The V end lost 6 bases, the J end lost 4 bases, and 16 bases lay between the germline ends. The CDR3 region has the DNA TGTGCCAGCAGACAACAGGGTCAAGGGTACAATGAGCAGTTCTTC. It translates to CASRQQGQGYNEQFF.

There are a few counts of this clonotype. This CDR3 is CASSAVGSGANVLTF. In DNA, the CDR3 is TGCGCCAGCAGCGCAGTAGGGAGCGGGGCCAACGTCCTGACTTTC. The chain has TRBV5-1 and TRBJ2-6; the D gene is possibly TRBD2 (5 bases). CDR3 length equals 15 residues. The V gene lost 4 bases and the J gene lost 4 bases, with 12 bases spanning the gap. Germline-derived CDR1 and CDR2 are SGHRS and YFSETQ.

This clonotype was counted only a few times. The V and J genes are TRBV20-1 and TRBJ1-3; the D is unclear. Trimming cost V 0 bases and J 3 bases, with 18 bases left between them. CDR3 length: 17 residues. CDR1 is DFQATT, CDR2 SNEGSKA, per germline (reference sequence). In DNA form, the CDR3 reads TGCAGTGCTAGAGATTTCCACCCCTCTACCCTTGGAAACACCATATATTTT. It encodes CSARDFHPSTLGNTIYF.

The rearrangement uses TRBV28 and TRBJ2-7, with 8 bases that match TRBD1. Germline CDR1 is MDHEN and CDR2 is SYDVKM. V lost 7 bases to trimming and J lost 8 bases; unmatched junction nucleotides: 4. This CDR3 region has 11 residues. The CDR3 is CASNRQGQQYF. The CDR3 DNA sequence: TGTGCCAGCAACCGACAGGGGCAGCAGTACTTC.

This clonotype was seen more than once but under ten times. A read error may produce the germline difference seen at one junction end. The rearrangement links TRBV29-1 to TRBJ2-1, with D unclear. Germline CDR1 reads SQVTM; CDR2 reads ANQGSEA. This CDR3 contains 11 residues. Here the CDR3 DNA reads TGCAGCGTTTATGTGTTCGAGACCCGGTACTTC. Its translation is CSVYVFETRYF.

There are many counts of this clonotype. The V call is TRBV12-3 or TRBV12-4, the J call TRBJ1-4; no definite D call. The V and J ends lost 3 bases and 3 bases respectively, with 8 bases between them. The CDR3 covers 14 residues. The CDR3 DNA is TGTGCCAGCAGTTTGGGCGAAGCTAATGAAAAACTGTTTTTT. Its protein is CASSLGEANEKLFF.

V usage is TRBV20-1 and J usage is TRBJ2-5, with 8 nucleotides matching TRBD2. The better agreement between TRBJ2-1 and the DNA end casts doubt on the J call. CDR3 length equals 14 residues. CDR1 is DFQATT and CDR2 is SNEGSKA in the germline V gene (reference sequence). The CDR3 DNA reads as TGCAGTGCTAGTTCGGGACTAGGTCGCAATGAGCAGTTCTTC. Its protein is CSASSGLGRNEQFF.

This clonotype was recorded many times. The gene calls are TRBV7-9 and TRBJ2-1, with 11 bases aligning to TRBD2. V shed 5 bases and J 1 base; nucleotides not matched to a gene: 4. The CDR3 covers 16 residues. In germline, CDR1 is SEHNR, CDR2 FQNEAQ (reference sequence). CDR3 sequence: CASSPGLAGSYNEQFF. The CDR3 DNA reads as TGTGCCAGCAGCCCAGGACTAGCGGGTTCCTACAATGAGCAGTTCTTC. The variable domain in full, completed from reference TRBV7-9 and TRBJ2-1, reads DTGVSQNPRHKITKRGQNVTFRCDPISEHNRLYWYRQTLGQGPEFLTYFQNEAQLEKSRLLSDRFSAERPKGSFSTLEIQRTEQGDSAMYLCASSPGLAGSYNEQFFGPGTRLTVL.

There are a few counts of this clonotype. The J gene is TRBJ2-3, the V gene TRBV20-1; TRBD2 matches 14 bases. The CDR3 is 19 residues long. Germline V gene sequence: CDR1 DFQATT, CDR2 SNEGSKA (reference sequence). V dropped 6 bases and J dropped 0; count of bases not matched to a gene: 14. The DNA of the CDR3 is TGCAGTGCCCTAGGACTAGCGGGAGGCACCATCACTAGCACAGATACGCAGTATTTT. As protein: CSALGLAGGTITSTDTQYF.

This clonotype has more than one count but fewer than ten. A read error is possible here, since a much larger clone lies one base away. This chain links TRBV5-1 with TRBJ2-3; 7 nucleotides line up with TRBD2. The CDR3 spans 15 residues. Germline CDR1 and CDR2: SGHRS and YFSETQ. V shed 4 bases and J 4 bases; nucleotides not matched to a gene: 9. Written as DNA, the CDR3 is TGCGCCAGCAGCGCAGCGGGGATTAGCGCAGATACGCAGTATTTT. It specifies CASSAAGISADTQYF.

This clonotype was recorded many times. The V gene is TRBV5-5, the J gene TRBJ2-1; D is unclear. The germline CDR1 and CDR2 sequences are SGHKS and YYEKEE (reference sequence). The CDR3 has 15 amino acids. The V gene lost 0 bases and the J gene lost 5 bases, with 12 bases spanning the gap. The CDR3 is CASSLAVGRHNEQFF. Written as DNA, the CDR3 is TGTGCCAGCAGCTTGGCCGTGGGCCGTCACAATGAGCAGTTCTTC.

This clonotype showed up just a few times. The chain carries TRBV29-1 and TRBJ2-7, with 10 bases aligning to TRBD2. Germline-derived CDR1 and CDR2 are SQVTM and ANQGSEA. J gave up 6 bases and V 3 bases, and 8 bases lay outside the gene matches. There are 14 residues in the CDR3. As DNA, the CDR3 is TGCAGCGTTGATTTCAGCGGGAGGGCCGTCGAGCAGTACTTC. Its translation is CSVDFSGRAVEQYF.

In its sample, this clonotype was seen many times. The CDR3 is CASSLAGLQETQYF. The CDR3 DNA follows: TGCGCCAGCAGCTTGGCGGGACTCCAAGAGACCCAGTACTTC. V gene TRBV5-1 combines with J gene TRBJ2-5; tentatively, D is TRBD2 (6 bases). The CDR3 has 14 residues. V gave up 0 bases and J gave up 1 base, with 7 bases separating them. Germline CDR1 SGHRS, CDR2 YFSETQ.

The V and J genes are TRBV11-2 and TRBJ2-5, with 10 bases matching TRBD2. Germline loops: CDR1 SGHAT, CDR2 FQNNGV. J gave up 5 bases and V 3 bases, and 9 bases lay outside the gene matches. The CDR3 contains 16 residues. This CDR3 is CASSFRPSGSVETQYF. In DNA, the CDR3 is TGTGCCAGCAGCTTTAGACCTAGCGGGAGTGTGGAGACCCAGTACTTC.

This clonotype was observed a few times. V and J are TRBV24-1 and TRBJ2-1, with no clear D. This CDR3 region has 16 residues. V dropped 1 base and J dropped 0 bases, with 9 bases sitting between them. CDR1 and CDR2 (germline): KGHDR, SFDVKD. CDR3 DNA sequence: TGTGCCACCAGTGATTTCCGGGCTAGCTCCTACAATGAGCAGTTCTTC. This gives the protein CATSDFRASSYNEQFF.

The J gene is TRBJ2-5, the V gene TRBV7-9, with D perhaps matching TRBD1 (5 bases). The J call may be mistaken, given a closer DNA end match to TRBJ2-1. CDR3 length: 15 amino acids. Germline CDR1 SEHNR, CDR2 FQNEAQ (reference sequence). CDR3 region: CASSLGQIENNEQFF. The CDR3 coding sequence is TGTGCCAGCAGCTTAGGACAGATCGAAAACAATGAGCAGTTCTTC.

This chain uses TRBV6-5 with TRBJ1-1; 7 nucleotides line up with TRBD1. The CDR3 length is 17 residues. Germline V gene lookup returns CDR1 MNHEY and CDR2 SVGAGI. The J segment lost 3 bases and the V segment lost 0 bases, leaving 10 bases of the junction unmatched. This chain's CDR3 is CASSYSMTGHRDTEAFF. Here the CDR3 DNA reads TGTGCCAGCAGTTACTCGATGACAGGGCATCGGGACACTGAAGCTTTCTTT.

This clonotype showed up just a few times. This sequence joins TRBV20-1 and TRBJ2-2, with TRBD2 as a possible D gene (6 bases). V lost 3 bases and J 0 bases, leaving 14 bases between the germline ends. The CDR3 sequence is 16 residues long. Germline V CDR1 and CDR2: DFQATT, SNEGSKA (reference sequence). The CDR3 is CSARGGGGSNTGELFF. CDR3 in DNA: TGCAGTGCTAGGGGGGGAGGTGGGTCGAACACCGGGGAGCTGTTTTTT.

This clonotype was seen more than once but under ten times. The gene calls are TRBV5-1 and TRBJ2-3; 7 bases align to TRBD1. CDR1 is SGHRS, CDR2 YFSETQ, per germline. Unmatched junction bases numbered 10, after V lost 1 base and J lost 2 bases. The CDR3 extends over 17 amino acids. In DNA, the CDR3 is TGCGCCAGCAGCTTGACACCATTAGGGACAGCCACAGATACGCAGTATTTT. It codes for CASSLTPLGTATDTQYF.

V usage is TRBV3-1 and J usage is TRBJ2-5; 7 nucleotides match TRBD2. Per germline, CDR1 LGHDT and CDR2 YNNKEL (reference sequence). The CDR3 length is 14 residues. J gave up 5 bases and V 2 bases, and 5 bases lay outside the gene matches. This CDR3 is CASSQTGAGETQYF. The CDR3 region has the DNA TGTGCCAGCAGCCAAACGGGAGCGGGGGAGACCCAGTACTTC.